This T cell receptor beta chain derives from a study of blood T cell repertoires in COVID-19. Looking at the study overall: Samples taken during acute and convalescent COVID-19 were collected in the United States, Italy and Spain. PBMCs, B-cell-depleted T cells, or T cells provided the cDNA or gDNA that made up the material.

Authors' methods: Estimated nucleated cell counts came from reference gene primer amplification. The table came from immunoSEQ multiplex PCR; TCRdb's copy has only in-frame clones and leaves some out. The DNA gave D and trimming, while V, J and clone size come from that table. The sample has approximately 250,000 clones; 70% to 90% are singletons. Of note for this clone: At one end the junction does not follow the germline gene, possibly because of a read error.

The length of the CDR3 is 13 residues. This receptor was obtained from a man in his forties or fifties with acute or convalescent COVID-19. The material sequenced was peripheral blood. The chain combines TRBV12-3 or TRBV12-4 with TRBJ1-2; D unresolved. The chain's CDR3 is CASSLNLNYGYAF. The CDR3 DNA is TGTGCCAGCAGTTTGAACCTTAACTATGGCTACGCCTTC.